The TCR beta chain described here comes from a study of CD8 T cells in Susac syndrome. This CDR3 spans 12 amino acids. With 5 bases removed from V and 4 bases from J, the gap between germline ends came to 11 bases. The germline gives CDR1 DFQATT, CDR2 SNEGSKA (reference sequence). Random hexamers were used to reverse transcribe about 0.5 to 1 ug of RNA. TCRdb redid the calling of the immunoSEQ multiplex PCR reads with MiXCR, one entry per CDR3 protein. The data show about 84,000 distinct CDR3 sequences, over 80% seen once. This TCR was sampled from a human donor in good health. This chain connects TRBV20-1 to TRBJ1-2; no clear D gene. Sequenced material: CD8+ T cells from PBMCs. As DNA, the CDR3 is TGCAGTGCTTCAGAAGTCCGCTATGGCTACACCTTC. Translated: CSASEVRYGYTF.